These 28 T cell receptor beta chains came from one sample sequenced in a study of cytomegalovirus exposure and HLA in healthy donors. Sequenced by immunoSEQ multiplex PCR; TCRdb stores in-frame clones only, minus some. The table shows fewer than 120,000 clones, with roughly nine tenths occurring only once. What was sequenced was PBMCs. Every receptor here comes from a woman aged 18 to 35 in good health and CMV-seronegative.

This rearrangement joins TRBV9 to TRBJ1-5; a possible D gene is TRBD1 (5 bases). The CDR3 has 13 amino acids. Trimming cost V 3 bases and J 9 bases, with 13 bases left between them. CDR1 and CDR2 from the germline V gene are SGDLS and YYNGEE. The CDR3 is CASSDSRQGPQHF. DNA for the CDR3: TGTGCCAGCAGCGATTCTAGGCAGGGGCCCCAGCATTTT.

This chain links TRBV7-2 with TRBJ1-2, with D perhaps matching TRBD1 (5 bases). The CDR3 is made up of 16 amino acids. V was cut by 1 base and J by 8 bases, with 20 bases left in between. Germline V CDR1 and CDR2: SGHTA, FQGNSA. The CDR3 sequence: CASSLELGRDLRGYTF. In DNA form, the CDR3 reads TGTGCCAGCAGCTTAGAACTGGGAAGGGACTTGAGGGGCTACACCTTC.

This chain connects TRBV6-5 to TRBJ1-1, with D possibly matching TRBD1 (5 bases). Germline V gene lookup returns CDR1 MNHEY and CDR2 SVGAGI. This CDR3 spans 14 amino acids. Trimming removed 8 bases at V and 4 bases at J, with 17 bases between. The chain's CDR3 is CASSQLRGSTEAFF. For the CDR3, the DNA is TGTGCCAGCTCCCAGTTAAGGGGAAGCACTGAAGCTTTCTTT.

This chain joins TRBV5-1 and TRBJ1-1; D perhaps matches TRBD1 (5 bases). The CDR3 totals 12 residues. Between the trimmed V and J ends, which lost 3 bases and 3 bases, there was a span of 6 bases. Looked up from germline, CDR1 is SGHRS and CDR2 is YFSETQ. CDR3 nucleotides: TGCGCCAGCAGCTCCAGGGACACTGAAGCTTTCTTT. Its translation is CASSSRDTEAFF. Complete variable domain (other parts from reference TRBV5-1 and TRBJ1-1): KAGVTQTPRYLIKTRGQQVTLSCSPISGHRSVSWYQQTPGQGLQFLFEYFSETQRNKGNFPGRFSGRQFSNSRSEMNVSTLELGDSALYLCASSSRDTEAFFGQGTRLTVV.

The V call is TRBV15, the J call TRBJ1-5; the match to TRBD1 covers 12 bases. Germline values: CDR1 LNHNV, CDR2 YYDKDF (reference sequence). This CDR3 has 18 amino acids. The junction had 12 bases not matched to a gene; V was cut back by 5 bases and J by 4 bases. The CDR3 DNA reads TGTGCCACCAGCGTAAGGCGGGACAGGGGGCTAGGAAATCAGCCCCAGCATTTT. Its translation: CATSVRRDRGLGNQPQHF.

This chain uses TRBV18 with TRBJ2-7; D possibly corresponds to TRBD1 (5 bases). Germline lookup yields CDR1 KGHSH and CDR2 LQKENI. The length of the CDR3 is 14 residues. Trimming left V 6 bases short and J 0 bases short, with 12 bases between. The CDR3 protein is CASSTDTSSYEQYF. For the CDR3, the DNA is TGTGCCAGCTCGACGGACACAAGCTCCTACGAGCAGTACTTC.

This chain uses TRBV6-5 with TRBJ1-1, with TRBD1 matching over 9 bases. Per the germline V gene, CDR1 is MNHEY and CDR2 is SVGAGI. Trimming took 8 bases from V and 5 from J; bases not matched to a gene: 12. The CDR3 runs 15 residues. In nucleotides, the CDR3 is TGTGCCAGCCTTATAGGGACAGGGAGAGGTACTGAAGCTTTCTTT. Translating it yields CASLIGTGRGTEAFF.

This sequence joins TRBV30 and TRBJ1-5; 8 positions match TRBD1. Trimming at V came to 6 bases and at J to 4 bases, leaving 8 bases not matched to a gene. Germline-derived CDR1 and CDR2 are GTSNPN and SVGIG (reference sequence). This CDR3 has 14 residues. DNA of the CDR3: TGTGCCTGTGACAGGGGAGGCGGTAATCAGCCCCAGCATTTT. Encoded protein: CACDRGGGNQPQHF.

The J gene is TRBJ1-6, the V gene TRBV11-2; D not resolved. V lost 4 bases, J lost 10 bases, and 11 bases lay in between. Germline CDR1 and CDR2: SGHAT and FQNNGV. The CDR3 extends over 13 amino acids. The CDR3 loop reads CASSSERRSPLHF. DNA of the CDR3: TGTGCCAGCAGCTCGGAGCGTCGGTCACCCCTCCACTTT. The full variable domain, in which reference TRBV11-2 and TRBJ1-6 provide the parts outside the CDR3, is EAGVAQSPRYKIIEKRQSVAFWCNPISGHATLYWYQQILGQGPKLLIQFQNNGVVDDSQLPKDRFSAERLKGVDSTLKIQPAKLEDSAVYLCASSSERRSPLHFGNGTRLTVT.

This clone occurred once. The chain has TRBV2 and TRBJ2-4; 7 bases agree with TRBD1. Unmatched junction bases numbered 5, after V lost 5 bases and J lost 4 bases. Germline CDR1 is SNHLY and CDR2 is FYNNEI. The CDR3 is made up of 14 amino acids. The CDR3 protein is CASSSGTVKNIQYF. The CDR3, as DNA: TGTGCCAGCAGTTCCGGGACAGTGAAAAACATTCAGTACTTC.

V is TRBV20-1 and J is TRBJ1-2, with 7 bases that match TRBD1. The CDR3 is 11 residues long. Germline V gene lookup returns CDR1 DFQATT and CDR2 SNEGSKA (reference sequence). Unmatched junction bases numbered 2, after V lost 6 bases and J lost 4 bases. DNA of the CDR3: TGCAGTGCGGGGACAGTCTATGGCTACACCTTC. Residues: CSAGTVYGYTF.

V gene TRBV10-3 combines with J gene TRBJ1-5; D is unclear. CDR1 is ENHRY and CDR2 is SYGVKD in the germline V gene. V was trimmed by 6 bases and J by 4 bases, leaving 13 bases between them. The CDR3 is 14 amino acids. The CDR3 is CAISVDGKNQPQHF. The CDR3, as DNA: TGTGCCATCAGCGTCGACGGGAAGAATCAGCCCCAGCATTTT.

This chain links TRBV10-2 with TRBJ1-1, with 9 nucleotides matching TRBD1. J gave up 9 bases and V 4 bases, and 9 bases lay outside the gene matches. CDR3 length equals 14 residues. The germline CDR1 and CDR2 sequences are WSHSY and SAAADI. Written as DNA, the CDR3 is TGCGCCAGCAGTGTGTCGGGGACAGGGAGGAAAGCTTTCTTT. Its protein is CASSVSGTGRKAFF.

V usage is TRBV18 and J usage is TRBJ1-4; TRBD1 matches 7 bases. J gave up 0 bases and V 4 bases, and 5 bases lay outside the gene matches. Germline values: CDR1 KGHSH, CDR2 LQKENI. The CDR3 consists of 16 residues. The CDR3 DNA sequence: TGTGCCAGCTCACTTGGACAGGCTGCAACTAATGAAAAACTGTTTTTT. As protein: CASSLGQAATNEKLFF. Supplemented by reference TRBV18 and TRBJ1-4, the full variable domain reads NAGVMQNPRHLVRRRGQEARLRCSPMKGHSHVYWYRQLPEEGLKFMVYLQKENIIDESGMPKERFSAEFPKEGPSILRIQQVVRGDSAAYFCASSLGQAATNEKLFFGSGTQLSVL.

This sequence joins TRBV29-1 and TRBJ2-1; 7 nucleotides agree with TRBD1. Unmatched junction bases numbered 2, after V lost 1 base and J lost 2 bases. Per the germline V gene, CDR1 is SQVTM and CDR2 is ANQGSEA. The CDR3 is 14 amino acids. Written as DNA, the CDR3 is TGCAGCGTTGAAGGGACAGGACCCTACAATGAGCAGTTCTTC. This gives the protein CSVEGTGPYNEQFF.

The table lists this clone with a count of one. This chain links TRBV5-4 with TRBJ1-4, with 9 positions matching TRBD1. J lost 6 bases, V lost 3 bases, and 3 bases had no gene match. Germline V lookup: CDR1 SGHNT, CDR2 YYREEE (reference sequence). The length of the CDR3 is 14 residues. CDR3 in amino acids: CASSSGTGYEKLFF. The CDR3 region has the DNA TGTGCCAGCAGCTCCGGGACAGGGTATGAAAAACTGTTTTTT.

This clone was detected only a few times. The chain joins TRBV28 to TRBJ1-5; maybe TRBD1 (5 bases). The V gene's germline CDR1 is MDHEN and CDR2 SYDVKM. V lost 4 bases to trimming and J lost 5 bases, with 12 bases between them. CDR3 length: 14 residues. This CDR3 reads CASSYPGYDQPQHF. In DNA, the CDR3 is TGTGCCAGCAGTTATCCAGGGTACGATCAGCCCCAGCATTTT.

The chain couples TRBV4-1 to TRBJ2-5; TRBD1 is a possible D gene (9 bases). Per germline, CDR1 MGHRA and CDR2 YSYEKL. V was shortened by 8 bases and J by 5 bases, with 36 bases between the two germline ends. There are 20 residues in the CDR3. The CDR3 region is CASARGQGYSGGPDRETQYF. The CDR3 bases are TGCGCCAGCGCGAGGGGACAGGGATACAGCGGGGGTCCCGACAGGGAGACCCAGTACTTC.

This sequence joins TRBV11-2 and TRBJ1-2, with 7 positions matching TRBD1. V gave up 3 bases and J gave up 0 bases; unmatched junction bases: 4. This CDR3 region has 15 residues. Looked up from germline, CDR1 is SGHAT and CDR2 is FQNNGV. CDR3 loop: CASSFGTDPNYGYTF. In DNA, the CDR3 is TGTGCCAGCAGCTTCGGGACAGACCCTAACTATGGCTACACCTTC. The full variable domain, rest sourced from reference TRBV11-2 and TRBJ1-2, is EAGVAQSPRYKIIEKRQSVAFWCNPISGHATLYWYQQILGQGPKLLIQFQNNGVVDDSQLPKDRFSAERLKGVDSTLKIQPAKLEDSAVYLCASSFGTDPNYGYTFGSGTRLTVV.

V gene TRBV27 combines with J gene TRBJ1-2; 7 bases match TRBD1. The J segment lost 3 bases and the V segment lost 4 bases, leaving 5 bases of the junction unmatched. The CDR3 totals 14 residues. Looked up from germline, CDR1 is MNHEY and CDR2 is SMNVEV (reference sequence). CDR3 protein: CASSSLGTDYGYTF. In DNA, the CDR3 is TGTGCCAGCAGTTCCCTCGGGACAGACTATGGCTACACCTTC.

This sequence joins TRBV7-6 and TRBJ1-4, with 8 bases fitting TRBD1. The CDR3 loop spans 15 amino acids. Germline CDR1 SGHVS, CDR2 FNYEAQ. V lost 1 base to trimming and J lost 12 bases; unmatched junction nucleotides: 10. DNA for the CDR3: TGTGCCAGCAGCTTAGTGACAGGGGCCCGGGGGGAACTGTTTTTT. It specifies CASSLVTGARGELFF.

V usage is TRBV18 and J usage is TRBJ1-3, with 10 bases identical to TRBD1. The CDR3 has 18 amino acids. Germline lookup yields CDR1 KGHSH and CDR2 LQKENI. Losses at the gene ends were 3 bases for V and 4 bases for J; bases not matched to a gene: 12. CDR3 in amino acids: CASSPWGQGTKGGNTIYF. The CDR3 bases are TGTGCCAGCTCACCGTGGGGACAGGGGACGAAAGGAGGAAACACCATATATTTT. The variable domain in full, with the rest retrieved from reference TRBV18 and TRBJ1-3, is NAGVMQNPRHLVRRRGQEARLRCSPMKGHSHVYWYRQLPEEGLKFMVYLQKENIIDESGMPKERFSAEFPKEGPSILRIQQVVRGDSAAYFCASSPWGQGTKGGNTIYFGEGSWLTVV.

This chain links TRBV11-2 with TRBJ2-7; D gene unclear. The CDR3 is 14 amino acids. Germline V CDR1 and CDR2: SGHAT, FQNNGV. V shed 8 bases and J shed 0 bases, with 14 bases lying between them. In DNA form, the CDR3 reads TGTGCCAGCGACGAGCACGCTAGCTCCTACGAGCAGTACTTC. It codes for CASDEHASSYEQYF.

This chain links TRBV30 with TRBJ2-3; 12 bases agree with TRBD2. Trimming took 6 bases from V and 2 from J; bases not matched to a gene: 12. CDR1 and CDR2 from the germline V gene are GTSNPN and SVGIG (reference sequence). The CDR3 loop spans 17 amino acids. This chain's CDR3 is CACSRGLAGGLTDTQYF. In DNA form, the CDR3 reads TGTGCCTGCTCGCGGGGGCTAGCGGGAGGGCTCACAGATACGCAGTATTTT. Using reference TRBV30 and TRBJ2-3 for the parts outside the CDR3, the full variable domain is SQTIHQWPATLVQPVGSPLSLECTVEGTSNPNLYWYRQAAGRGLQLLFYSVGIGQISSEVPQNLSASRPQDRQFILSSKKLLLSDSGFYLCACSRGLAGGLTDTQYFGPGTRLTVL.

The chain carries TRBV6-1 and TRBJ2-7; 8 bases agree with TRBD2. Per germline, CDR1 MNHNS and CDR2 SASEGT. This CDR3 contains 15 residues. V gave up 0 bases and J gave up 6 bases; unmatched junction bases: 7. CDR3 DNA sequence: TGTGCCAGCAGTGAAGCCGGGACTAGTTTCCGCGAGCAGTACTTC. This codes for CASSEAGTSFREQYF.

This chain links TRBV7-9 with TRBJ1-2; 7 bases agree with TRBD1. With V trimmed by 4 bases and J by 5 bases, 10 bases remained unmatched. Germline CDR1 SEHNR, CDR2 FQNEAQ (reference sequence). The CDR3 sequence is 15 residues long. This CDR3 reads CASSSGPGQIYGYTF. CDR3 DNA: TGTGCCAGCAGCTCCGGACCGGGACAGATTTATGGCTACACCTTC.

This sequence joins TRBV7-6 and TRBJ2-7, with 7 bases fitting TRBD1. Germline V gives CDR1 SGHVS, CDR2 FNYEAQ. The V segment lost 5 bases and the J segment 0 bases; nucleotides outside the gene matches: 7. The CDR3 has 15 amino acids. CDR3 protein: CASSPRDRTSYEQYF. The CDR3 DNA reads TGTGCCAGCAGCCCCCGGGACAGAACCTCCTACGAGCAGTACTTC.

V is TRBV9 and J is TRBJ2-7; TRBD2 is a possible D gene (5 bases). The V end was cut by 4 bases, the J end by 3 bases, with 11 bases between. CDR1 is SGDLS and CDR2 is YYNGEE in the germline V gene. The CDR3 extends over 13 amino acids. The CDR3, as DNA: TGTGCCAGCAGCCCCCCCCGGGGCTACGAGCAGTACTTC. It specifies CASSPPRGYEQYF.